Listed here are 2 T cell receptor beta chains from one sample, sequenced in a study of blood T cell repertoires in COVID-19. This table comes from immunoSEQ multiplex PCR, and its TCRdb copy is limited to in-frame clones, with some not included. The data show around 36,000 clones, with about nine tenths seen just once and approximately 5.9% held by the top ten. Sequenced material: peripheral blood. Receptors originate from a human donor in a cohort sampled during active COVID-19.

The V and J genes are TRBV3-1 (or the pseudogene TRBV3-2) and TRBJ1-5; D gene ambiguous. CDR3 length: 15 residues. Germline V gene lookup returns CDR1 LGHDT and CDR2 YNNKEL (reference sequence). The V and J ends lost 5 bases and 3 bases respectively, with 14 bases between them. CDR3 sequence (DNA): TGTGCCAGCAGCACGGGGTTCCAGGTCAATCAGCCCCAGCATTTT. It is translated as CASSTGFQVNQPQHF.

The chain uses TRBV11-2 and TRBJ2-7, with D possibly matching TRBD2 (5 bases). Looked up from germline, CDR1 is SGHAT and CDR2 is FQNNGV. This CDR3 has 12 amino acids. With 5 bases removed from V and 8 bases from J, the gap between germline ends came to 13 bases. Written as DNA, the CDR3 is TGTGCCAGCAGCCCAAGCCAGCGGCAGCAGTACTTC. It specifies CASSPSQRQQYF. The full variable domain, its missing parts supplied by reference TRBV11-2 and TRBJ2-7, is EAGVAQSPRYKIIEKRQSVAFWCNPISGHATLYWYQQILGQGPKLLIQFQNNGVVDDSQLPKDRFSAERLKGVDSTLKIQPAKLEDSAVYLCASSPSQRQQYFGPGTRLTVT.